This TCR beta chain was retrieved from a study of cytomegalovirus exposure and HLA in healthy donors (TCRdb year 2017). General notes on the study: In an earlier analysis of fewer than 750 of the donors, 250 to 300 Gb of sequence data and just under 120 million unique TCR beta sequences from approximately 180 million T cells were reported. Five DR-DQ haplotypes were handled as single units for association and clustering, since linkage in the cohort was strong. Typing coverage differed by locus: A, B, C, DRB1 and DQB1 were typed in roughly 620-630 donors, DQA1 in around 500, DPA1 in approximately 600, and DPB1 in 450 to 480. A later analysis re-analyzed previously published TCR beta repertoires from 600 to 850 donors and added high-resolution HLA genotyping to study TCR occurrence patterns. Both class I and class II loci were covered by HLA typing, at four-digit resolution. Donor age, sex, ethnicity and CMV serostatus were compiled alongside the repertoire data. All discovery cohort repertoires had been generated using a single sequencing platform. The study aimed to test whether signatures of past pathogen exposure could be identified by cataloging public T cell receptors. A separate validation cohort of 90 to 150 different subjects was used in addition to the roughly 700-subject first cohort. To predict cytomegalovirus infection status, the study brought together high-throughput TCR immunosequencing, statistical association of individual TCRs with disease status, and machine learning. Rather than drawing on any new phenotypic data, the later analysis identified candidate immune exposures from TCR beta sequences and the way those sequences occurred across donors. The genetic ancestry cluster associated with self-reported Caucasian donors included roughly four fifths of the approximately 410 genotyped donors. Using immunosequencing, the study profiled T cell repertoires from some 670 subjects and related those repertoires to cytomegalovirus serostatus. An early release covering about 600 HLA-typed donors comprised about 310 gigabases of sequencing data and tens of millions of unique TCR sequences. In an earlier analysis of around 540 of the donors, high-throughput TCR beta sequencing was used to judge whether each TCR beta V gene segment behaved as functional or pseudogenic. Among some 400 genotyped donors of the cohort, an average of roughly 230,000 unique TCR beta nucleotide sequences was sequenced per donor, of which roughly 17% were non-productive. Genome-wide SNP genotypes for about 65% of the roughly 670 donors were used in a later genetic analysis, which treated that subset as a discovery cohort.

On this clone: Its antigen specificity is not known.

General study outcomes and caveats: In a later genetic analysis, fewer N-insertions in productive TCRs were reported among donors in an Asian-associated ancestry cluster than the 666-donor mean. Specific HLA alleles were associated with 15,000 to 20,000 TCR beta sequences at a false discovery rate of 0.05 in a later analysis. In a later analysis, HLA-associated TCR beta chains were found to be more clonally expanded and to have lower generation probabilities than equally common non-associated chains. Roughly uniform sequencing depth across donors was assumed in presence/absence analyses, although this assumption may not hold. In both the original and validation cohorts, the classifier was reported to diagnose cytomegalovirus status with high specificity and sensitivity. A total of roughly 160 TCR beta chains were listed by the study as associated with cytomegalovirus. A cluster of highly shared sequence variants was judged likely to be a technical artifact of the sequencing pipeline. Because counts were too low, roughly 18 rarely observed V segments, including chromosome 9 orphons, were left out of the earlier analysis of 587 of the donors. Linkage disequilibrium might explain the correlated functional status among segregating V segments, but an unknown experimental factor could not be excluded. In this cohort, only TCR beta chains were sequenced, and detectable features were limited by the absence of alpha or paired-chain data. An earlier analysis of around 500 of the donors showed that most TCR beta V segments appeared in productive rearrangements either about 87% or about 30% of the time, which broadly matched IMGT annotations. It was suggested by the authors that the approach could potentially be generalized to other disease states and immunological phenotypes. In vitro tests confirmed that a few of the cytomegalovirus-associated TCR beta chains recognize cytomegalovirus antigens. Some IMGT-functional V segments, including TRBV6-2 and TRBV6-3, could not be distinguished by the 87-base-pair reads and were therefore excluded. Several of the top co-occurrence clusters appeared to be linked to parvovirus B19, influenza, CMV and Epstein-Barr virus, according to a later analysis. According to a later analysis, TCR association rates differed among HLA loci, with DRB1 alleles showing the most associated TCRs and HLA-C alleles showing the fewest. A later analysis found that most CMV-associated TCR beta chains appeared HLA-restricted, with HLA associations seemingly driven largely by CMV exposure. An association between a missense DCLRE1C variant and V-gene and J-gene trimming of TCR beta chains was found in a later genetic analysis and replicated in an independent cohort. Most TCR sequences were observed very rarely across donors, whereas some public TCRs were present in many individuals. HLA typing was unavailable for some donors at each locus, so association tests used only the typed subset. A further reported finding was that TCR beta sequences accurately predicted the HLA-A and HLA-B alleles for most subjects in the first cohort. The only immune exposure information available for the cohort was CMV serostatus. Strong co-occurrence of HLA alleles, especially DR and DQ, made assigning TCR associations to individual alleles difficult.

Including the terminal cysteine and phenylalanine, the CDR3 comprises 13 residues. Just the 39-base CDR3 DNA is kept, in frame starting at base 1. The junction shows trimming of 7 bases on V and 2 bases on J, plus 13 bases between the germline ends. CDR1 and CDR2 are drawn from the germline V gene: SQVTM, ANQGSEA. The cohort consisted of hundreds of healthy bone marrow donors. At the time of sampling, every cohort member was nominally healthy, though immune exposures that went unrecorded were likely present. The donor was CMV seropositive and was included in the group of 300 or so seropositive cohort members. Each donor provided a peripheral blood sample, and peripheral blood mononuclear cells were used for TCR beta sequencing. The Qiagen DNeasy Blood Extraction Kit was used to extract genomic DNA from the blood cell samples. The library was prepared using the immunoSEQ multiplex PCR assay. For the multiplex PCR, a mixture combining 60 forward primers for TCR Vbeta segments and 13 reverse primers for TCR Jbeta segments was used. A multiplex PCR assay on genomic DNA amplified the CDR3 region of rearranged TCR beta genes. The amplified TCR beta libraries were sequenced on the Illumina HiSeq System as 87-base-pair reads. For the original study's pipeline: A later analysis tallied roughly 80 million unique TCR beta chains across the roughly 610 repertoires, and some 10 million of those chains were shared by two or more donors. Raw reads were error-corrected and collapsed into unique sequences by a nearest-neighbor algorithm in which closely related sequences were merged to remove PCR and sequencing errors. Alignment of CDR3 sequences to IMGT reference sequences was used to assign V, D and J gene segments. Each retained sequence needed at least a six-nucleotide match to both a V gene segment and a J gene segment. A rearrangement was called productive if the CDR3 had no stop codons and remained in frame with V and J, and every other rearrangement was called non-productive. CDR3 was defined according to IMGT convention as the region running from the second conserved V-encoded cysteine to the conserved J-encoded phenylalanine. The earlier analysis of roughly 590 of the donors excluded sequences that lacked an unambiguous match to a single V gene segment. An earlier analysis of several hundred of the donors called V segments functional above 56.7% productive rearrangements and segregating when the between-donor standard deviation exceeded 5%. A statistical classification framework was built to diagnose cytomegalovirus status from the catalog of TCR beta chain sequences. A later analysis assigned V and J genes by comparing TCR nucleotide sequences with IMGT/GENE-DB human TR gene sequences. A later analysis assigned CDR3 sequences and most-parsimonious VDJ recombination scenarios with the TCRdist pipeline. A later analysis defined each TCR beta chain by its CDR3 amino acid sequence plus V-gene family, and excluded reads lacking a unique V-gene family. As a way to deal with suspected cross-contamination and a sequencing artifact, a later analysis dropped 450 to 600 nucleotide sequences that were highly shared and had low generation probability. In a later analysis, a clonal expansion index was calculated for each public chain from normalized within-repertoire ranks of inferred template counts. A later analysis computed generation probabilities with a VDJ recombination model fitted to out-of-frame rearrangements, and checked the results against IGoR. Hypergeometric tests were used in a later analysis to score TCR-TCR, TCR-HLA and TCR-CMV co-occurrence, with a repertoire-size bias correction applied to the TCR pairs. A later analysis estimated false discovery rates by permuting HLA or CMV assignments 20 times. In a later analysis, co-occurring TCRs were grouped using DBSCAN, with TCRdist sequence similarity added in when clustering inside HLA-allele-positive subsets. Co-occurrence clustering excluded repertoires with fewer than 30,000 or more than 120,000 public chains, plus five with anomalous nucleotide sharing. As stored in TCRdb, this immuneACCESS dataset retains in-frame rearrangements with V and J assigned. A fraction of the clones does not appear; measured against another copy, unresolved V genes explain less than half of the discrepancy, and the remainder lacks a known reason. That table furnishes V, J and clone size, whereas the DNA furnished D and trimming. This sample's table has entries for 70,000 to 100,000 clones. About 5.5% of the sample is taken by the ten largest.

The sequence links TRBV29-1 to TRBJ2-3, with TRBD2 tentatively as D gene (5 bases match). The sequencing input was PBMCs. The clonotype originates from a girl between 10 and 17 years old in good health and CMV-seropositive. The DNA is TGCAGCGCCGGGGAATCGGTCACAGATACGCAGTATTTT. This gives the protein CSAGESVTDTQYF.